This T cell receptor (beta chain) was observed in a study of early T cells in non-severe SARS-CoV-2 infection. For the study at large: Sequencing was performed on bulk RNA from unsorted whole blood, leaving chains unpaired. Whole-study findings and limits: Sequences matched to VDJdb favored anti-spike CD8 responses, while private and CD4 specificities were missed.

This clonotype was counted between two and nine times. The antigen is not known. Unique molecular identifiers (one per individual cDNA molecule) were attached. MiXCR, applied by TCRdb to the 5' RACE reads, yields one record per CDR3 protein. Found here are under 100,000 distinct CDR3 sequences, approximately 14% of them singletons; the top ten hold 1.4%. V was clipped by 5 bases and J by 0 bases, with 14 bases between them. This CDR3 has 15 residues. Germline assignment: CDR1 SGHAT and CDR2 FQNNGV. This clonotype was obtained from an adult who was a healthcare worker with PCR-confirmed SARS-CoV-2 infection or an uninfected control (not recorded which). V gene TRBV11-2 combines with J gene TRBJ2-7; D is possibly TRBD1 (6 bases). The sequencing input was whole blood. The CDR3: CASSRTDPSSYEQYF. The CDR3 DNA reads as TGTGCCAGCAGCAGGACAGATCCAAGCTCCTACGAGCAGTACTTC.